This is a list of T cell receptor beta chains from one sample in a study of T-cell reconstitution after alpha-beta-depleted transplantation in children. TCRdb redid the calling of the PCR reads with MiXCR, one entry per CDR3 protein. This sample carries a few hundred thousand distinct CDR3 sequences, around 27% of them seen once, and the ten largest clones take approximately 33%. The specimen comprised PBMCs, sampled before TCRalphabeta/CD19-depleted stem cell transplant. These receptor sequences come from a boy in the first two years of life with Wiskott-Aldrich syndrome, due to receive a stem cell transplant. CDR3s leave out the opening cysteine and the closing phenylalanine or tryptophan.

j_call v_call cdr3_aa
TRBJ2-1 TRBV18 ASSPWGSEYNEQF
TRBJ2-7 TRBV5-1 ASSLRSGQGYEQY
TRBJ2-1 TRBV6-5 ASSSIGDRERNEQF
TRBJ2-1 TRBV5-1 ASSLGQVAYNEQF
TRBJ2-1 TRBV5-1 ASSFTSGANEQF
TRBJ2-5 TRBV5-1 ASSWPGRETQY
TRBJ2-7 TRBV20-1 SARPLAGGPGAEQY
TRBJ2-5 TRBV3-1 ASSHLETQY
TRBJ1-5 TRBV24-1 ATSGTVSNQPQH
TRBJ2-1 TRBV20-1 SAQDVASPSNEQF
TRBJ2-1 TRBV19 ASSMTLVSYNEQF
TRBJ2-2 TRBV5-1 ASSGSGTGELF
TRBJ1-1 TRBV6-2/TRBV6-3 AIKESGRNTEAF
TRBJ2-1 TRBV7-9 ASSLASGVNEQF
TRBJ2-3 TRBV12-3/TRBV12-4 ASSLFGGVRDTQY
TRBJ1-6 TRBV30 AWRQGTSPLH
TRBJ2-7 TRBV5-1 ASSLWGQGQGARSSEQY
TRBJ1-2 TRBV4-1 ASSHPGLWGYT
TRBJ2-5 TRBV10-1 ASSESRVGSQETQY
TRBJ2-1 TRBV7-8 ASIDRGSYNEQF
TRBJ1-1 TRBV28 ASSANTEAF
TRBJ2-7 TRBV3-1 ASSQAVNEQY
TRBJ2-5 TRBV7-2 ASSFGTQPGTQY
TRBJ1-5 TRBV9 ASSVADFGPQH
TRBJ2-1 TRBV18 ASSPQGGEQF
TRBJ2-1 TRBV20-1 SADPSGNSYNEQF
TRBJ1-4 TRBV30 AWTILGTSKLF
TRBJ2-2 TRBV12-3/TRBV12-4 ASSFSGTWHGELF
TRBJ2-7 TRBV7-2 ASSLSGPHEQY
TRBJ1-6 TRBV2 ASSGQASYNSPLH
TRBJ1-3 TRBV20-1 SARPDASSGNTIY
TRBJ2-7 TRBV5-1 ASSTGITYEQY
TRBJ1-2 TRBV4-2 ASSLSSGYGYT
TRBJ1-4 TRBV18 ASSPPGTAPTNEKLF
TRBJ2-3 TRBV29-1 SVGSATGGPTDTQY
TRBJ2-1 TRBV4-1 ASSLLGTGEGEQF
TRBJ2-5 TRBV28 ASSIAGTSGIRETQY
TRBJ2-3 TRBV5-1 ASSVQGPTDTQY
TRBJ2-2 TRBV25-1 ASSDTGGTGELF
TRBJ2-5 TRBV10-3 AIRHQRYQETQY
TRBJ2-5 TRBV20-1 SARGLAKETQY
TRBJ2-7 TRBV7-6 ASSPRQGIPYEQY
TRBJ2-2 TRBV5-1 ASSFAPTGELF
TRBJ2-3 TRBV5-1 ASSNADTQY
TRBJ2-1 TRBV12-3/TRBV12-4 ASSPRPFPSLQF
TRBJ2-3 TRBV27 ASSPKIGSGSPDTQY